The sequence of this T cell receptor beta chain was determined in a study of T cell responses to AZD1222 COVID-19 vaccine. For the study at large: Second-dose recipients at about 4 or about 12 weeks were treated as one pooled group. Overall study findings and caveats: After two AZD1222 doses, spike-specific TCR breadth and depth rose versus day 0. Nearly half of unique spike-specific TCRs reportedly avoided B.1.351 and B.1.1.7 mutated regions.

Turning to this clone: Its antigen is not identified.

The CDR3 has 15 amino acids. J lost 1 base, V lost 1 base, and 4 bases had no gene match. CDR1 is LGHNA and CDR2 is YSLEER in the germline V gene. Clones were sequenced by immunoSEQ multiplex PCR, and TCRdb holds only the in-frame ones, with some missing. The table shows 95,000 to 150,000 clones, with around 89% occurring only once. This material consisted of peripheral blood, taken on day 0 of AZD1222 vaccination. The source is an adult in good health. The V gene is TRBV4-3, the J gene TRBJ2-7; 7 nucleotides agree with TRBD1. The CDR3: CASSQVWDSSYEQYF. The DNA for the CDR3 is TGCGCCAGCAGCCAAGTTTGGGACAGTTCCTACGAGCAGTACTTC.